The clone carrying this T cell receptor beta chain appeared many times. This entry belongs to a study of early T cells in non-severe SARS-CoV-2 infection. TCRdb reanalysed the 5' RACE reads using MiXCR and keeps one entry per CDR3 protein. The table includes tens of thousands of distinct CDR3 sequences, about 4.2% detected once. The sample was whole blood. This receptor was identified in an adult who was a healthcare worker with PCR-confirmed SARS-CoV-2 infection or an uninfected control (not recorded which).

CDR3 sequence reads: CASKSPNTEAFF. The CDR3 DNA is TGTGCCAGCAAATCACCGAACACTGAAGCTTTCTTT. The chain uses TRBV7-2 and TRBJ1-1; no clear D gene. CDR3 length: 12 residues. Germline V gene data show CDR1 as SGHTA and CDR2 as FQGNSA. V dropped 7 bases and J dropped 1 base, with 7 bases sitting between them.